The 21 T cell receptor beta chains below were found in one sample sequenced in a study of cytomegalovirus exposure and HLA in healthy donors. Use of 60 Vbeta and 13 Jbeta primers characterized the PCR. Profiling relied on immunoSEQ multiplex PCR, and the TCRdb table lists in-frame clones only, not all of them. The sample consists of 99,000 or so clones, about 79% of them appearing once. Sequenced input: PBMCs. The receptors stem from a man between 60 and 75 years old in good health and CMV-seropositive.

The chain has TRBV9 and TRBJ1-5; D uncertain. CDR3 length: 14 amino acids. Germline CDR1 reads SGDLS; CDR2 reads YYNGEE. Trimming took off 0 bases at V and 7 bases at J, with 11 bases between the two ends. The CDR3 reads CASSVEAGMQPQHF. The CDR3 coding sequence is TGTGCCAGCAGCGTAGAGGCGGGGATGCAGCCCCAGCATTTT.

The gene calls are TRBV9 and TRBJ1-6, with TRBD1 matching over 8 bases. The CDR3 covers 14 residues. The V gene's germline CDR1 is SGDLS and CDR2 YYNGEE. J was trimmed by 8 bases and V by 2 bases; bases with no gene match: 3. Written as DNA, the CDR3 is TGTGCCAGCAGCGTCGGACAGGGTGATTCACCCCTCCACTTT. This encodes CASSVGQGDSPLHF. The variable domain in full, with the rest retrieved from reference TRBV9 and TRBJ1-6, is DSGVTQTPKHLITATGQRVTLRCSPRSGDLSVYWYQQSLDQGLQFLIQYYNGEERAKGNILERFSAQQFPDLHSELNLSSLELGDSALYFCASSVGQGDSPLHFGNGTRLTVT.

The chain carries TRBV5-1 and TRBJ1-1; maybe TRBD1 (6 bases). Between the trimmed V and J ends, which lost 1 base and 5 bases, there was a span of 9 bases. The CDR3 sequence is 13 residues long. Germline lookup yields CDR1 SGHRS and CDR2 YFSETQ. As DNA, the CDR3 is TGCGCCAGCAGCTTGCAGGGGCGGACTGAAGCTTTCTTT. Its translation: CASSLQGRTEAFF.

V usage is TRBV4-3 and J usage is TRBJ1-3; possibly TRBD1 for D (6 bases). Germline values: CDR1 LGHNA, CDR2 YSLEER. The CDR3 covers 17 residues. V lost 0 bases and J lost 1, with 13 bases in between. The CDR3 nucleotides read TGCGCCAGCAGCCAAGAGGCGGGAGGGGGTTCTGGAAACACCATATATTTT. Translation: CASSQEAGGGSGNTIYF.

The V call is TRBV28, the J call TRBJ1-1, with D perhaps TRBD1 (5 bases). CDR3 length: 13 residues. Germline V CDR1 and CDR2: MDHEN, SYDVKM. Trimming removed 3 bases at V and 5 bases at J, with 10 bases between. The DNA for the CDR3 is TGTGCCAGCAGTTTTCGCAGGGAAACTGAAGCTTTCTTT. It specifies CASSFRRETEAFF. The variable domain in full, completed from reference TRBV28 and TRBJ1-1, reads DVKVTQSSRYLVKRTGEKVFLECVQDMDHENMFWYRQDPGLGLRLIYFSYDVKMKEKGDIPEGYSVSREKKERFSLILESASTNQTSMYLCASSFRRETEAFFGQGTRLTVV.

This clone was counted between two and nine times. CDR3 amino acids: CASSQGASYEQYF. In DNA, the CDR3 is TGTGCCAGCAGCCAAGGGGCCTCCTACGAGCAGTACTTC. The chain joins TRBV4-2 to TRBJ2-7; D uncertain. The V gene's germline CDR1 is LGHNA and CDR2 YNFKEQ. This CDR3 comprises 13 residues. V was pared by 1 base and J by 0 bases, with 4 bases between.

V usage is TRBV5-1 and J usage is TRBJ2-1, with 9 bases matching TRBD2. The V gene's germline CDR1 is SGHRS and CDR2 YFSETQ. This CDR3 is 15 amino acids long. V lost 5 bases, J lost 6 bases, and 9 bases stayed unmatched. This CDR3 reads CASSLSGGPFNEQFF. Here the CDR3 DNA reads TGCGCCAGCAGTTTGAGCGGGGGGCCATTCAATGAGCAGTTCTTC.

In this sample, this clone turned up a few times. The CDR3 coding sequence is TGTGCCAGCAGCCCCAGGACAGACCCATCCTACGAGCAGTACTTC. It is translated as CASSPRTDPSYEQYF. This chain joins TRBV9 and TRBJ2-7, with D possibly matching TRBD1 (6 bases). Trimming stripped 4 bases from V and 1 base from J, with 15 bases between. This CDR3 contains 15 residues. The germline V gene encodes CDR1 SGDLS and CDR2 YYNGEE.

This chain connects TRBV18 to TRBJ2-3; D possibly corresponds to TRBD1 (6 bases). This CDR3 is built from 18 residues. Germline CDR1 is KGHSH and CDR2 is LQKENI. V dropped 3 bases and J dropped 4 bases, with 23 bases sitting between them. CDR3 bases: TGTGCCAGCTCACCTATACCGAGGGTCCAGGGGATCCCAGATACGCAGTATTTT. Protein: CASSPIPRVQGIPDTQYF.

The V call is TRBV5-4, the J call TRBJ2-5; TRBD1 matches at 10 bases. The J call is uncertain, as TRBJ2-7 better fits the DNA end. The CDR3 runs to 17 residues. Germline CDR1 SGHNT, CDR2 YYREEE (reference sequence). For the CDR3, the DNA is TGTGCCAGCAGCTTGGCAGGAAGGACAGGGGGCTCCTACGAGCAGTACTTC. Amino acid sequence: CASSLAGRTGGSYEQYF.

This chain links TRBV7-2 with TRBJ1-1; D gene uncertain. There are 15 residues in the CDR3. Trimming shortened V by 5 bases and J by 0 bases, and 13 bases separated the two germline ends. Germline CDR1 is SGHTA and CDR2 is FQGNSA. DNA for the CDR3: TGTGCCAGCAGCAACGGGTTGGTGTTGAACACTGAAGCTTTCTTT. As protein: CASSNGLVLNTEAFF.

The V gene is TRBV23-1, the J gene TRBJ2-7; 10 bases align to TRBD1. TRBV23-1 is assigned to the ORF class and has an uncertain function. V dropped 9 bases and J dropped 4; count of bases not matched to a gene: 3. The CDR3 totals 12 residues. The CDR3 region is CARRQGAYEQYF. In nucleotides, the CDR3 is TGCGCCAGAAGACAGGGGGCATACGAGCAGTACTTC.

In this sample, this clone turned up a few times. CDR3 region: CASSLTWRGTEAFF. The CDR3 DNA sequence: TGTGCCAGCAGCTTAACCTGGCGCGGAACTGAAGCTTTCTTT. This sequence joins TRBV7-3 and TRBJ1-1; no reliable D call. Trimming left V 0 bases short and J 5 bases short, with 10 bases between. The CDR3 is 14 amino acids. CDR1 SGHTA and CDR2 FQGTGA come from the germline V gene.

A single count supports this clone. The CDR3 bases are TGCAGTGCTAGTTGGGGCGGCACCATATATTTT. It yields the protein CSASWGGTIYF. The V call is TRBV20-1, the J call TRBJ1-3, with D perhaps TRBD1 (5 bases). CDR3 length: 11 residues. CDR1 DFQATT and CDR2 SNEGSKA come from the germline V gene (reference sequence). V shed 3 bases and J shed 9 bases, with 9 bases lying between them.

Remarks on this clone: A read error is the likely source, as a far larger clone sits one nucleotide away. The V gene is TRBV11-3, the J gene TRBJ2-1, with TRBD1 identical over 7 bases. J lost 6 bases, V lost 5 bases, and 4 bases had no gene match. Germline CDR1 SGHNT, CDR2 YENEEA. This CDR3 comprises 13 residues. The CDR3 sequence: CASSPSGGNEQFF. CDR3 coding DNA: TGTGCCAGCAGCCCGTCAGGGGGCAATGAGCAGTTCTTC.

The V and J genes are TRBV4-2 and TRBJ1-5; D is unresolved. Germline CDR1 LGHNA, CDR2 YNFKEQ. This CDR3 has 13 residues. Trimming left V 1 base short and J 6 bases short, with 7 bases between. The CDR3 DNA sequence: TGTGCCAGCAGCCAAGTAGGAGGTCAGCCCCAGCATTTT. As protein: CASSQVGGQPQHF.

The genes are TRBV2 and TRBJ2-2; 7 nucleotides match TRBD1. The junction had 1 base not matched to a gene; V was cut back by 4 bases and J by 5 bases. Germline assignment: CDR1 SNHLY and CDR2 FYNNEI. The CDR3 spans 13 residues. DNA for the CDR3: TGTGCCAGCAGTGTACAGGGGACCGGGGAGCTGTTTTTT. This gives the protein CASSVQGTGELFF.

This clone has a handful of counts. The chain uses TRBV27 and TRBJ2-5; tentatively, D is TRBD1 (5 bases). The germline V gene has CDR1 MNHEY and CDR2 SMNVEV (reference sequence). V was clipped by 5 bases and J by 1 base, with 8 bases between them. The CDR3 runs to 13 residues. In nucleotides, the CDR3 is TGTGCCAGCAGTCACAGGATCCAAGAGACCCAGTACTTC. It translates to CASSHRIQETQYF.

The chain carries TRBV4-1 and TRBJ2-2; TRBD2 is a possible D gene (6 bases). Germline CDR1 is MGHRA and CDR2 is YSYEKL. V lost 0 bases to trimming and J lost 2 bases, with 13 bases between them. The CDR3 spans 17 residues. CDR3 DNA sequence: TGCGCCAGCAGCCAAGATGATTCCGGGGGAAACACCGGGGAGCTGTTTTTT. This gives the protein CASSQDDSGGNTGELFF.

The V and J genes are TRBV28 and TRBJ2-7; TRBD2 is a possible D gene (6 bases). The CDR3 covers 14 residues. V lost 8 bases and J lost 0, with 14 bases in between. Looked up from germline, CDR1 is MDHEN and CDR2 is SYDVKM. Here the CDR3 DNA reads TGTGCCAGCTTCGGGACTGTGAGCTCCTACGAGCAGTACTTC. Translating gives CASFGTVSSYEQYF. The entire variable domain, with the rest obtained from reference TRBV28 and TRBJ2-7, is as follows: DVKVTQSSRYLVKRTGEKVFLECVQDMDHENMFWYRQDPGLGLRLIYFSYDVKMKEKGDIPEGYSVSREKKERFSLILESASTNQTSMYLCASFGTVSSYEQYFGPGTRLTVT.

This clone occurred once. The chain links TRBV11-2 to TRBJ1-1; TRBD1 agrees at 8 bases. With V trimmed by 4 bases and J by 1 base, 2 bases remained unmatched. Germline V gene lookup returns CDR1 SGHAT and CDR2 FQNNGV. This CDR3 is built from 14 residues. This CDR3 reads CASSWGTGNTEAFF. For the CDR3, the DNA is TGTGCCAGCAGCTGGGGGACAGGGAACACTGAAGCTTTCTTT.